This T cell receptor (beta chain) derives from a study of OX40 agonist ivuxolimab in advanced cancers. Profiling relied on immunoSEQ multiplex PCR, and the TCRdb table lists in-frame clones only, not all of them. The sample includes about 53,000 clones, about 88% of them seen just once. The receptor's source is an adult with an advanced solid tumor such as melanoma, head and neck, liver or kidney cancer. The starting material was CD4+ or CD8+ T cells sorted from blood, obtained in a trial of the OX40 agonist ivuxolimab.

This CDR3 is CASSYRQGNTEAFF. CDR3 in DNA: TGTGCCAGCAGCTACCGACAGGGAAACACTGAAGCTTTCTTT. The V gene is TRBV11-2, the J gene TRBJ1-1; 7 nucleotides agree with TRBD1. V lost 4 bases and J lost 2; bases outside the gene matches: 4. The CDR3 covers 14 residues. CDR1 SGHAT and CDR2 FQNNGV come from the germline V gene.